This T cell receptor beta chain was captured in a study of glioma-infiltrating T cells after dendritic cell vaccination. Overall study: At biweekly intervals, patients got three intradermal dendritic cell vaccine injections.

In its sample, this clone was seen once. As for time point: after dendritic cell vaccination, including at tumor progression/relapse. The CDR3 has 17 residues. J lost 3 bases, V lost 4 bases, and 9 bases had no gene match. CDR1 SGHRS and CDR2 YFSETQ come from the germline V gene. Using immunoSEQ multiplex PCR, the repertoire was profiled, and TCRdb retains in-frame clones only, with some absent. This sample has about 99,000 clones; more than 70% occur once, and the top ten carry under 6.5%. This clonotype was sampled from a human donor with glioblastoma. The sequencing here drew on blood, taken after dendritic cell vaccination. V usage is TRBV5-1 and J usage is TRBJ2-7, with 14 positions matching TRBD2. The CDR3 DNA follows: TGCGCCAGCAGCCCTGGACTAGCGGGGGGCCACCACTACGAGCAGTACTTC. Its protein is CASSPGLAGGHHYEQYF.